The rows below give T cell receptor beta chains drawn from one sample of a study of T-cell memory formation after mild COVID-19. TCRdb reprocessed the 5' RACE reads with MiXCR, giving one entry per CDR3 protein. The sample lists roughly 480,000 distinct CDR3 sequences, roughly 25% seen once, with approximately 12% in the top ten. The sample consisted of PBMCs or a T cell subset sorted from them (not recorded which). These receptors were taken from an adult woman who had mild COVID-19 (a few samples of this study predate the infection). Cell type and time point are not known. Each CDR3 is given with its conserved first and last residue. Fields, in order: V gene, clone size, D gene, J gene, CDR3 protein, CDR3 DNA. D genes are given only for firm matches. Clone size is given for some rows only: seen once, a few or many times, or a class if the clone is expanded.

TRBV6-1	few	TRBD2	TRBJ2-1	CASLGGNEQFF	TGTGCCAGCCTGGGGGGGAATGAGCAGTTCTTC
TRBV20-1	many	-	TRBJ2-3	CSARDPERPSTDTQYF	TGCAGTGCTAGAGATCCGGAGCGGCCTAGCACAGATACGCAGTATTTT
TRBV7-2	once	-	TRBJ2-3	CASSLFYLVGPDTQYF	TGTGCCAGCAGCTTATTCTACCTAGTGGGCCCAGATACGCAGTATTTT
TRBV18	-	TRBD2	TRBJ2-1	CASSPTGLATGNEQFF	TGTGCCAGCTCACCAACGGGACTAGCGACGGGTAATGAGCAGTTCTTC
TRBV3-1	-	-	TRBJ1-2	CASSQDGLVYGYTF	TGTGCCAGCAGCCAAGACGGGCTTGTCTATGGCTACACCTTC
TRBV20-1	few	TRBD2	TRBJ2-2	CSARSTSGGGTGELFF	TGCAGTGCGCGTTCGACTAGCGGCGGTGGCACCGGGGAGCTGTTTTTT
TRBV6-2/TRBV6-3	-	-	TRBJ2-2	CASNDSGELFF	TGTGCCAGCAATGACTCCGGGGAGCTGTTTTTT
TRBV15	-	TRBD2	TRBJ2-3	CATSTAWTSGGVTDTQYF	TGTGCCACCAGCACGGCTTGGACTAGCGGGGGGGTTACAGATACGCAGTATTTT
TRBV7-9	once	TRBD2	TRBJ2-1	CASSIKTSGRSEQFF	TGTGCCAGCAGCATAAAGACTAGCGGGAGAAGTGAGCAGTTCTTC
TRBV5-1	few	TRBD1	TRBJ1-6	CASSLVWGTGNSPLHF	TGCGCCAGCAGCTTGGTCTGGGGGACAGGAAATTCACCCCTCCACTTT
TRBV14	-	-	TRBJ2-1	CASSFVGAERGNEQFF	TGTGCCAGCAGTTTCGTAGGGGCCGAACGGGGTAATGAGCAGTTCTTC
TRBV5-1	few	TRBD1	TRBJ2-1	CASSYRQGVLLFDEQFF	TGCGCCAGCAGCTATAGACAGGGGGTTCTCCTATTTGATGAGCAGTTCTTC
TRBV5-6	-	-	TRBJ1-5	CASSFANQPQHF	TGTGCCAGCAGCTTTGCGAATCAGCCCCAGCATTTT
TRBV20-1	once	TRBD2	TRBJ2-3	CSARDRASGGDTQYF	TGCAGTGCTAGAGATAGGGCCAGCGGGGGTGATACGCAGTATTTT
TRBV3-1	few	TRBD2	TRBJ2-5	CASSQELAGVGETQYF	TGTGCCAGCAGCCAAGAGCTAGCGGGAGTAGGTGAGACCCAGTACTTC
TRBV7-2	-	-	TRBJ1-5	CASSKTDQPQHF	TGTGCCAGCAGCAAGACAGATCAGCCCCAGCATTTT
TRBV5-4	-	-	TRBJ2-1	CASSSIYRMRQFF	TGTGCCAGCAGCTCAATTTACAGAATGAGGCAGTTCTTC
TRBV29-1	-	-	TRBJ2-1	CSVSRPPGFNEQFF	TGCAGCGTTTCCCGACCCCCGGGATTTAATGAGCAGTTCTTC
TRBV5-6	few	-	TRBJ1-6	CASSLGGSSYNSPLHF	TGTGCCAGCAGCTTGGGGGGCAGCTCCTATAATTCACCCCTCCACTTT
TRBV20-1	-	TRBD1	TRBJ2-3	CSGTDRGLTGTQYF	TGCAGTGGAACGGACAGGGGGCTAACTGGTACGCAGTATTTT
TRBV20-1	-	-	TRBJ2-1	CSATPYGRVPNEQFF	TGCAGTGCCACTCCCTACGGGAGAGTGCCTAATGAGCAGTTCTTC
TRBV7-8	few	-	TRBJ1-2	CASSIDRFTNYGYTF	TGTGCCAGCAGCATTGACCGCTTCACTAACTATGGCTACACCTTC
TRBV6-6	few	TRBD1	TRBJ1-1	CASRTRTGAFDTEAFF	TGTGCCAGCAGGACCCGGACAGGGGCGTTCGACACTGAAGCTTTCTTT
TRBV7-9	-	TRBD1	TRBJ1-2	CASSFGTEFYGYTF	TGTGCCAGCAGCTTCGGGACAGAATTTTATGGCTACACCTTC
TRBV25-1	few	TRBD2	TRBJ2-7	CASSESRSSGRLLEQYF	TGTGCCAGCAGTGAATCTCGGAGTAGCGGGAGGTTATTAGAGCAGTACTTC
TRBV12-3/TRBV12-4	-	TRBD2	TRBJ2-5	CASSLGQTSKIQETQYF	TGTGCCAGCAGTTTAGGGCAGACTAGCAAGATCCAAGAGACCCAGTACTTC
TRBV7-2	-	TRBD2	TRBJ2-5	CASSRGGGAGETQYF	TGTGCCAGCAGCCGGGGGGGGGGGGCAGGAGAGACCCAGTACTTC
TRBV4-1	-	-	TRBJ2-7	CASSPIRGPAAYEQYF	TGCGCCAGCAGCCCTATCAGGGGCCCGGCCGCCTACGAGCAGTACTTC
TRBV29-1	few	TRBD2	TRBJ2-7	CSATLTSGRKYEQYF	TGCAGCGCAACCCTTACTAGCGGGAGAAAGTACGAGCAGTACTTC
TRBV19	-	-	TRBJ2-1	CASTQGLPPNEQFF	TGTGCCAGTACGCAGGGACTCCCCCCCAATGAGCAGTTCTTC
TRBV29-1	-	TRBD1	TRBJ1-6	CSARQGLSPNSPLHF	TGCAGCGCTCGACAGGGGCTAAGTCCCAATTCACCCCTCCACTTT
TRBV5-6	few	-	TRBJ2-7	CASSLATVWYEQYF	TGTGCCAGCAGCTTGGCGACAGTTTGGTACGAGCAGTACTTC
TRBV5-1	many	-	TRBJ2-4	CASSYAGPAAKNIQYF	TGCGCCAGCAGCTACGCGGGTCCGGCAGCCAAAAACATTCAGTACTTC
TRBV7-9	-	-	TRBJ2-6	CASSHGLDNVLTF	TGTGCCAGCAGCCACGGACTTGACAACGTCCTGACTTTC
TRBV7-9	few	-	TRBJ1-6	CASSPDTLNNSPLHF	TGTGCCAGCAGCCCGGATACCTTGAATAATTCACCCCTCCACTTT
TRBV9	few	-	TRBJ1-2	CASSVVSSYGYTF	TGTGCCAGCAGCGTAGTATCCAGTTATGGCTACACCTTC
TRBV5-1	-	-	TRBJ2-2	CASKESITGELFF	TGCGCCAGCAAGGAGTCTATAACCGGGGAGCTGTTTTTT
TRBV5-1	few	-	TRBJ2-4	CASSLGRAKNIQYF	TGCGCCAGCAGCTTGGGAAGAGCCAAAAACATTCAGTACTTC
TRBV6-2/TRBV6-3	few	-	TRBJ1-2	CASSYGPGSYTF	TGTGCCAGCAGTTACGGCCCTGGAAGCTACACCTTC
TRBV7-3	few	-	TRBJ2-1	CASSFSGRTTGDNEQFF	TGTGCCAGCAGCTTTTCAGGACGAACAACGGGGGACAATGAGCAGTTCTTC
TRBV7-9	few	TRBD2	TRBJ2-5	CASSFFQRGEETQYF	TGTGCCAGCAGCTTTTTCCAGCGGGGGGAGGAGACCCAGTACTTC
TRBV7-2	-	-	TRBJ2-7	CASSLGLVSWGQYF	TGTGCCAGCAGCTTAGGACTAGTTAGTTGGGGGCAGTACTTC
TRBV7-9	-	-	TRBJ2-4	CASSLLSVGAKNIQYF	TGTGCCAGCAGCCTCCTATCTGTCGGGGCCAAAAACATTCAGTACTTC
TRBV14	-	-	TRBJ2-7	CASSQGIGPWGSYEQYF	TGTGCCAGCAGCCAAGGAATCGGACCGTGGGGCTCCTACGAGCAGTACTTC
TRBV24-1	few	-	TRBJ1-1	CATSDSRGRGRTEAFF	TGTGCCACCAGTGATTCCCGGGGCAGGGGAAGGACTGAAGCTTTCTTT
TRBV6-2/TRBV6-3	-	TRBD2	TRBJ2-1	CASSYGGSGSDEQFF	TGTGCCAGCAGTTACGGAGGGAGCGGGAGCGATGAGCAGTTCTTC
TRBV15	-	-	TRBJ1-4	CATSRTGGVGEKLFF	TGTGCCACCAGCAGGACGGGGGGAGTCGGAGAAAAACTGTTTTTT
TRBV28	-	TRBD1	TRBJ1-1	CASSALDRMGFQAFF	TGTGCCAGCAGCGCGTTGGACAGGATGGGATTTCAAGCTTTCTTT